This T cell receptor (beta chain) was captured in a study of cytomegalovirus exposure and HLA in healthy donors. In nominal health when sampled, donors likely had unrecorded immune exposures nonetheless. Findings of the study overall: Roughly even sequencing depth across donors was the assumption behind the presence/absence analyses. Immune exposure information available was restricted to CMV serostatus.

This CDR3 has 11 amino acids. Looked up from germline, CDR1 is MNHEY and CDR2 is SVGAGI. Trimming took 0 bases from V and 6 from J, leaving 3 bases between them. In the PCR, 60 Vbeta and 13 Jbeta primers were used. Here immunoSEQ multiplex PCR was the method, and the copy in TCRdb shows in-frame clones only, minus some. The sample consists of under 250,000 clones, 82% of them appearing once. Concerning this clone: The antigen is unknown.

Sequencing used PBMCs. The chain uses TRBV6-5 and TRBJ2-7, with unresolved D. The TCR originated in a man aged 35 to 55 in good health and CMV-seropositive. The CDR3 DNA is TGTGCCAGCAGTTACTCCGGCGAGCAGTACTTC. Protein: CASSYSGEQYF.